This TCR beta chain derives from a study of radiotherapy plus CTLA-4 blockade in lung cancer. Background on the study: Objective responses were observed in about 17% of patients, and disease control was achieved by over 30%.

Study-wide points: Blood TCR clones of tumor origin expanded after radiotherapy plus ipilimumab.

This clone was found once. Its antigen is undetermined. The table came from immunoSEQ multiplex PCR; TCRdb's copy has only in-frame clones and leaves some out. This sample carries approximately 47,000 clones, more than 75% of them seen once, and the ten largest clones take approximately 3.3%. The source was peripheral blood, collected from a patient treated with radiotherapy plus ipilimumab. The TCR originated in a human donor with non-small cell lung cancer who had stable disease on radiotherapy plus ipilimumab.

This CDR3 is CASSFNIRGNTEAFF. CDR3 nucleotides: TGTGCCAGCAGCTTTAACATCAGAGGAAACACTGAAGCTTTCTTT. The rearrangement uses TRBV7-9 and TRBJ1-1; D call uncertain. The CDR3 totals 15 residues. CDR1 and CDR2 from the germline V gene are SEHNR and FQNEAQ (reference sequence). Between the trimmed V and J ends, which lost 3 bases and 2 bases, there was a span of 13 bases.